A single TCR beta chain is shown here with its context. The antigen is unknown. Terminally differentiated effector memory CD45RA+ cells were excluded from the naive CD8 cells, which were CD45RO-negative and positively selected for CCR7. This entry belongs to a study of shared clonotypes between healthy human individuals. Study-wide results and limits: An effect of sequencing depth on clonotype sharing among donors was expected. Researchers sampled blood only, noting tissue repertoires likely differ. Compared with memory subsets, naive subsets generally had larger estimated richness.

Looked up from germline, CDR1 is SGDLS and CDR2 is YYNGEE. V was pared by 2 bases and J by 4 bases, with 6 bases of the junction left unmatched. The CDR3 extends over 15 amino acids. Each subset's genomic DNA was shared equally among a number of immunoSEQ plates. Using immunoSEQ multiplex PCR, the repertoire was profiled, and TCRdb retains in-frame clones only, with some absent. This table holds approximately 650,000 clones, just under 97% found once. The chain carries TRBV9 and TRBJ2-3; TRBD1 aligns across 8 bases. This receptor was obtained from a woman aged 25 to 39 in good health. The sequencing input was naive CD8+ T cells sorted from blood. This chain's CDR3 is CASSVMTGEADTQYF. The CDR3 nucleotides read TGTGCCAGCAGCGTCATGACAGGGGAGGCAGATACGCAGTATTTT.